This T cell receptor (beta chain) is drawn from a study of OX40 agonist ivuxolimab in advanced cancers. Regarding the study in general: The costimulatory receptor OX40 (CD134) was targeted by ivuxolimab, a fully human IgG2 agonistic monoclonal antibody. Intravenous ivuxolimab was administered to patients every 2 weeks at six dose levels: 0.01, 0.1, 0.3, 1.5, 3 and 10 mg/kg. Of the roughly 50 dose-escalation patients, hepatocellular carcinoma was present in around 19, melanoma in approximately 15, renal cell carcinoma in 9 and head and neck cancer in 9. The dose-escalation cohort was roughly 80% male with a mean age of roughly 60 years, ranging from roughly 23 to 90. Patients were allowed to have had prior anti-PD-1, anti-PD-L1 or anti-CTLA-4 therapy, and 30% to 50% of the dose-escalation patients had previously received checkpoint inhibitors. Three dose-escalation patients achieved partial responses, one with hepatocellular carcinoma and two with cutaneous melanoma. The purpose of peripheral TCRbeta sequencing was to test whether ivuxolimab changed TCR sequence diversity and led to clonal T-cell expansion. The paper reports the monotherapy dose-escalation portion (N of about 56 patients) of the phase I ivuxolimab trial.

Notes on this clone: Its antigen remains unidentified. Nothing much larger sits one base from this clone, and base qualities are not available.

The trim is 4 bases for V and 0 bases for J, with a gap of 9 bases between the germline ends. Reading from cysteine to phenylalanine, the CDR3 counts 13 amino acids. Only CDR3 DNA is held: 39 bases, read in frame from base 1. Taken from the germline V gene, the CDR1 and CDR2 loops are SQVTM and ANQGSEA. Patients with autoimmune disease history or receiving systemic immunosuppression were excluded from the trial. In every dose cohort, peripheral blood was drawn for TCR sequencing at baseline, cycle 4 day 1, and cycle 7 day 1. The samples were taken from a phase I, first-in-human, multicenter, open-label dose-escalation trial of ivuxolimab. Adults with locally advanced or metastatic melanoma, renal cell carcinoma, hepatocellular carcinoma or head and neck squamous cell carcinoma were enrolled in the trial. Before TCR sequencing, CD4+ T cells and CD8+ T cells from peripheral blood were sorted into separate populations.

Genomic DNA was isolated from the sorted cells so that the TCRbeta CDR3 region could be sequenced. The immunoSEQ Assay was used to sequence the TCRbeta CDR3 regions. Imported from immuneACCESS, the table was reduced by TCRdb to in-frame sequences with V and J called. These copies leave out some clones; in studies compared against another copy, an unresolved V gene accounts for under half, and the cause of the remainder is not known. This sample is represented by some 65,000 clones; roughly 85% of them were singletons. The leading ten clones occupy approximately 4.3% of the sample. Results and caveats for the whole study, not just this receptor: On average, CD8+ T cells showed more expanded clones than CD4+ T cells after ivuxolimab. In partial responders in the 0.1-3.0 mg/kg groups, normalized peripheral clonal expansion was found to be among the lowest, especially among CD8+ T cells. Low levels of normalized T-cell clonal expansion were also seen in some patients who did not respond. At doses of 0.1 to 3.0 mg/kg, clonal expansion of both CD4+ and CD8+ T cells in blood was seen between baseline and week 6. Which antigens the clonally expanded peripheral T cells were specific for was not determined.

The V and J genes are TRBV29-1 and TRBJ1-1, with a tentative D gene TRBD1 over 6 matching bases. The specimen comprised CD4+ or CD8+ T cells sorted from blood, sampled in a trial of the OX40 agonist ivuxolimab. The TCR was taken from an adult with an advanced solid tumor such as melanoma, head and neck, liver or kidney cancer. The CDR3 here reads CSVGGAVNTEAFF. DNA sequence: TGCAGCGTTGGGGGGGCGGTGAACACTGAAGCTTTCTTT.